This T cell receptor beta chain came from a study of beta chain features in type 1 diabetes. Study overall: Taken together, all samples contributed 107,917,701 examined sorted cells.

Researchers reported sorting CD4+ naive, central memory, regulatory and stem cell-like memory cells via CD45RO/CCR7/CD25/CD127/CD95/CD27. Whole-study findings and limits: Equally in patients and controls, PCR might preferentially amplify shorter templates. All four CD4+ subsets from Type 1 diabetes patients carried moderately but significantly shorter TCRB CDR3s. Since sequencing was performed on cDNA, cells with high TCR expression could be over-represented.

The whole isolated RNA underwent reverse transcription, so sequencing captured expressed TCRB transcripts. Assay used: immunoSEQ multiplex PCR; TCRdb lists only in-frame clones, some missing. This sample has over 55,000 clones, with roughly 52% found just once. With respect to this clone: Its target is not known.

This clonotype originated in a woman in her thirties or forties with type 1 diabetes. The sample comprised Tregs from blood.

DNA of the CDR3: TGCAGCGTCCGAGACAGGGGCTACTCCGAGCAGTACTTC. Encoded protein: CSVRDRGYSEQYF. This chain connects TRBV29-1 to TRBJ2-7, with 8 bases matching TRBD1. V was clipped by 6 bases and J by 6 bases; unmatched bases: 10. This CDR3 region has 13 residues. Germline CDR1 and CDR2: SQVTM and ANQGSEA.